This is a list of T cell receptor beta chains from one sample in a study of response to subunit inactivated influenza vaccine. TCRdb redid the calling of the RT-PCR reads with MiXCR, one entry per CDR3 protein. Here the sample spans 600,000 to 850,000 distinct CDR3 sequences, 12% to 15% being singletons. Sequencing was performed on PBMCs from blood, taken 14 to 15 days before vaccination. These receptor sequences come from a man aged 50 to 59 who received an inactivated influenza vaccine. The CDR3 runs from the conserved cysteine through the conserved F or W. The order of the fields is CDR3 length, clone size, J gene, D gene, V gene, CDR3 protein, CDR3 DNA. A D gene is named only where the DNA matches it firmly. Clone size is shown for a subset of rows, as once, few, many or a class of expanded clone.

CDR3 length: 20
clone size: -
J gene: TRBJ2-2
D gene: TRBD2
V gene: TRBV3-1
CDR3 protein: CASSQVFSTSGRSNTGELFF
CDR3 DNA: TGTGCCAGCAGCCAAGTCTTTTCGACTAGCGGGAGGTCGAACACCGGGGAGCTGTTTTTT

CDR3 length: 16
clone size: -
J gene: TRBJ1-6
D gene: -
V gene: TRBV5-1
CDR3 protein: CASSLTPSSYNSPLHF
CDR3 DNA: TGCGCCAGCAGCTTGACCCCGAGCTCCTATAATTCACCCCTCCACTTT

CDR3 length: 15
clone size: many
J gene: TRBJ1-5
D gene: TRBD1
V gene: TRBV7-2
CDR3 protein: CASSPWTGGNQPQHF
CDR3 DNA: TGTGCCAGCAGCCCATGGACAGGGGGCAATCAGCCCCAGCATTTT

CDR3 length: 14
clone size: -
J gene: TRBJ2-5
D gene: -
V gene: TRBV11-2
CDR3 protein: CASNSAGLTETQYF
CDR3 DNA: TGTGCCAGCAACTCTGCGGGGCTGACAGAGACCCAGTACTTC

CDR3 length: 13
clone size: -
J gene: TRBJ2-2
D gene: -
V gene: TRBV12-3/TRBV12-4
CDR3 protein: CASRPDSTGELFF
CDR3 DNA: TGTGCCAGCAGACCCGACAGCACCGGGGAGCTGTTTTTT

CDR3 length: 13
clone size: many
J gene: TRBJ2-7
D gene: -
V gene: TRBV11-2
CDR3 protein: CASSRGRGYEQYF
CDR3 DNA: TGTGCCAGCAGCCGGGGCAGGGGATACGAGCAGTACTTC

CDR3 length: 16
clone size: few
J gene: TRBJ2-7
D gene: -
V gene: TRBV4-3
CDR3 protein: CASSQDQGIGSYEQYF
CDR3 DNA: TGCGCCAGCAGCCAAGACCAGGGTATAGGCTCCTACGAGCAGTACTTC

CDR3 length: 15
clone size: -
J gene: TRBJ2-1
D gene: TRBD1
V gene: TRBV5-1
CDR3 protein: CASSLGDRDWNEQFF
CDR3 DNA: TGCGCCAGCAGCTTGGGGGACAGGGATTGGAATGAGCAGTTCTTC

CDR3 length: 16
clone size: few
J gene: TRBJ1-2
D gene: -
V gene: TRBV29-1
CDR3 protein: CSVEARSGGKGYGYTF
CDR3 DNA: TGCAGCGTTGAAGCAAGGTCGGGGGGCAAGGGCTATGGCTACACCTTC

CDR3 length: 16
clone size: few
J gene: TRBJ2-3
D gene: TRBD2
V gene: TRBV20-1
CDR3 protein: CSAISPSGGDTDTQYF
CDR3 DNA: TGCAGTGCTATATCCCCTAGCGGGGGGGACACAGATACGCAGTATTTT

CDR3 length: 15
clone size: -
J gene: TRBJ2-3
D gene: TRBD1
V gene: TRBV9
CDR3 protein: CASSVEGQGSDTQYF
CDR3 DNA: TGTGCCAGCAGCGTAGAAGGACAGGGGTCAGATACGCAGTATTTT

CDR3 length: 13
clone size: few
J gene: TRBJ2-5
D gene: -
V gene: TRBV5-5
CDR3 protein: CASSLFAEETQYF
CDR3 DNA: TGTGCCAGCAGCTTGTTCGCAGAAGAGACCCAGTACTTC

CDR3 length: 13
clone size: few
J gene: TRBJ2-5
D gene: -
V gene: TRBV7-9
CDR3 protein: CASSFLKGTAQYF
CDR3 DNA: TGTGCCAGCAGCTTTCTTAAGGGAACGGCCCAGTACTTC

CDR3 length: 12
clone size: many
J gene: TRBJ1-4
D gene: -
V gene: TRBV7-2
CDR3 protein: CASSFDKEKLFF
CDR3 DNA: TGTGCCAGCAGCTTTGATAAAGAAAAACTGTTTTTT

CDR3 length: 23
clone size: -
J gene: TRBJ2-7
D gene: TRBD2
V gene: TRBV9
CDR3 protein: CASSVVRDRGRPGTSGRASEQYF
CDR3 DNA: TGTGCCAGCAGCGTAGTTCGGGACAGGGGCCGCCCCGGGACTAGCGGGAGGGCATCCGAGCAGTACTTC

CDR3 length: 16
clone size: -
J gene: TRBJ2-7
D gene: TRBD2
V gene: TRBV7-2
CDR3 protein: CASSLGGGRAVNEQYF
CDR3 DNA: TGTGCCAGCAGCTTAGGAGGCGGGAGGGCCGTAAACGAGCAGTACTTC

CDR3 length: 15
clone size: -
J gene: TRBJ2-7
D gene: -
V gene: TRBV9
CDR3 protein: CASSVGAGFFHEEYF
CDR3 DNA: TGTGCCAGCAGCGTAGGTGCAGGGTTTTTCCACGAGGAGTACTTC

CDR3 length: 13
clone size: -
J gene: TRBJ1-2
D gene: -
V gene: TRBV20-1
CDR3 protein: CSADLTGIQGYTF
CDR3 DNA: TGCAGTGCTGACCTCACAGGGATCCAGGGCTACACCTTC

CDR3 length: 13
clone size: -
J gene: TRBJ1-5
D gene: -
V gene: TRBV20-1
CDR3 protein: CSATQDSNQPQHF
CDR3 DNA: TGCAGTGCTACACAGGATAGCAATCAGCCCCAGCATTTT

CDR3 length: 15
clone size: few
J gene: TRBJ1-5
D gene: -
V gene: TRBV20-1
CDR3 protein: CSASQGFYSNQPQHF
CDR3 DNA: TGCAGTGCCAGTCAGGGTTTTTATAGCAATCAGCCCCAGCATTTT

CDR3 length: 14
clone size: few
J gene: TRBJ1-4
D gene: TRBD1
V gene: TRBV2
CDR3 protein: CASRSRGLDEKLFF
CDR3 DNA: TGTGCCAGCAGGTCCAGGGGGCTCGACGAAAAACTGTTTTTT

CDR3 length: 11
clone size: many
J gene: TRBJ2-2
D gene: -
V gene: TRBV29-1
CDR3 protein: CSVENTGELFF
CDR3 DNA: TGCAGCGTTGAGAACACCGGGGAGCTGTTTTTT

CDR3 length: 15
clone size: few
J gene: TRBJ2-7
D gene: -
V gene: TRBV7-6
CDR3 protein: CASSLLQTSSYEQYF
CDR3 DNA: TGTGCCAGCAGCTTACTGCAGACGAGCTCCTACGAGCAGTACTTC

CDR3 length: 13
clone size: few
J gene: TRBJ1-4
D gene: -
V gene: TRBV20-1
CDR3 protein: CSASRATNEKLFF
CDR3 DNA: TGCAGTGCTTCAAGAGCAACTAATGAAAAACTGTTTTTT

CDR3 length: 16
clone size: few
J gene: TRBJ2-5
D gene: TRBD2
V gene: TRBV6-2/TRBV6-3
CDR3 protein: CASSQGTSGRGKTQYF
CDR3 DNA: TGTGCCAGCAGTCAAGGGACTAGCGGGAGGGGGAAGACCCAGTACTTC

CDR3 length: 17
clone size: few
J gene: TRBJ2-7
D gene: -
V gene: TRBV28
CDR3 protein: CASSPTTGPGWIYEQYF
CDR3 DNA: TGTGCCAGCAGTCCAACTACAGGGCCGGGCTGGATCTACGAGCAGTACTTC

CDR3 length: 16
clone size: -
J gene: TRBJ2-5
D gene: TRBD1
V gene: TRBV9
CDR3 protein: CASSALTGEVMETQYF
CDR3 DNA: TGTGCCAGCAGCGCCCTCACAGGGGAAGTTATGGAGACCCAGTACTTC

CDR3 length: 15
clone size: -
J gene: TRBJ2-5
D gene: -
V gene: TRBV6-5
CDR3 protein: CASSLRGPLGETQYF
CDR3 DNA: TGTGCCAGCAGTTTGCGGGGGCCTCTGGGAGAGACCCAGTACTTC

CDR3 length: 21
clone size: -
J gene: TRBJ2-2
D gene: TRBD1
V gene: TRBV5-1
CDR3 protein: CASSEPHAYRDRESNTGELFF
CDR3 DNA: TGCGCCAGCAGCGAACCCCATGCTTACCGGGACAGGGAGTCGAACACCGGGGAGCTGTTTTTT

CDR3 length: 11
clone size: few
J gene: TRBJ2-5
D gene: TRBD2
V gene: TRBV29-1
CDR3 protein: CSGTGGGAQYF
CDR3 DNA: TGCAGCGGGACCGGGGGGGGAGCCCAGTACTTC

CDR3 length: 13
clone size: -
J gene: TRBJ2-5
D gene: -
V gene: TRBV19
CDR3 protein: CASSYRESETQYF
CDR3 DNA: TGTGCCAGTAGCTACAGGGAATCGGAGACCCAGTACTTC

CDR3 length: 14
clone size: many
J gene: TRBJ1-5
D gene: -
V gene: TRBV6-2/TRBV6-3
CDR3 protein: CASSYQTASRPQHF
CDR3 DNA: TGTGCCAGCAGTTACCAAACAGCCAGTAGGCCCCAGCATTTT

CDR3 length: 15
clone size: few
J gene: TRBJ2-2
D gene: -
V gene: TRBV9
CDR3 protein: CASSAEGGNTGELFF
CDR3 DNA: TGTGCCAGCAGCGCAGAAGGGGGGAACACCGGGGAGCTGTTTTTT

CDR3 length: 13
clone size: few
J gene: TRBJ2-3
D gene: -
V gene: TRBV7-2
CDR3 protein: CASSPGGRNTQYF
CDR3 DNA: TGTGCCAGCAGTCCCGGTGGTAGAAATACGCAGTATTTT

CDR3 length: 15
clone size: few
J gene: TRBJ1-5
D gene: -
V gene: TRBV6-5
CDR3 protein: CASSYSKNSNQPQHF
CDR3 DNA: TGTGCCAGCAGTTACTCCAAGAATAGCAATCAGCCCCAGCATTTT

CDR3 length: 20
clone size: -
J gene: TRBJ2-3
D gene: -
V gene: TRBV6-2/TRBV6-3
CDR3 protein: CASSLLASSSLVPSTDTQYF
CDR3 DNA: TGTGCCAGCAGCCTTCTCGCTTCTAGCTCCCTCGTACCTAGCACAGATACGCAGTATTTT

CDR3 length: 16
clone size: few
J gene: TRBJ2-7
D gene: -
V gene: TRBV6-1
CDR3 protein: CASRSTGGRFPYEQYF
CDR3 DNA: TGTGCCAGCAGGAGTACCGGGGGGCGCTTCCCCTACGAGCAGTACTTC

CDR3 length: 16
clone size: -
J gene: TRBJ2-7
D gene: -
V gene: TRBV14
CDR3 protein: CASSQDVEGNLYEQYF
CDR3 DNA: TGTGCCAGCAGCCAAGATGTGGAGGGAAACTTATACGAGCAGTACTTC